There are many counts of the clone carrying this T cell receptor beta chain. TCRdb recomputed calls from the reads with MiXCR, one row per CDR3 protein. The data show 200,000 to 250,000 distinct CDR3 sequences, with roughly 26% seen just once and about 7% held by the top ten. Germline CDR1 and CDR2: SGHTS and YDEGEE. The CDR3 has 17 amino acids. Trimming removed 5 bases from V and 4 bases from J, with 23 bases in between. This specimen comes from a study of kidney transplant recipient with SARS-CoV-2 infection. This specimen was a blood sample, taken at baseline and on day 111 from a kidney transplant recipient. The chain carries TRBV5-8 and TRBJ2-3, with TRBD1 as a possible D gene (6 bases). The TCR sequence derives from a male patient between 25 and 40 years old who had COVID-19 and was a kidney transplant recipient. T cells may partly derive from the graft donor. This CDR3 reads CASSVVYRDTGPDTQYF. In nucleotides, the CDR3 is TGTGCCAGCAGTGTAGTGTACAGGGATACAGGCCCAGATACGCAGTATTTT.